The TCR beta chain described here comes from a study of cytomegalovirus exposure and HLA in healthy donors. On the study more broadly: An early data release held around 80 million unique TCRs from HLA-typed donors.

Trimming took 1 base from V and 8 from J, leaving 11 bases between them. The germline V gene encodes CDR1 MNHEY and CDR2 SVGAGI. The CDR3 has 13 residues. PCR amplification relied on 60 Vbeta primers (plus 13 Jbeta primers). In the original analysis: Approximately 73 million unique TCR beta chains, about 12 million shared, were counted in a later analysis. Sequenced by immunoSEQ multiplex PCR; TCRdb stores in-frame clones only, minus some. V, J and clone size were drawn from that table, and D and trimming were deduced from the DNA. The sample holds around 130,000 clones, around four fifths seen once. The specimen was PBMCs. The clonotype originates from a boy between 2 and 10 years old in good health and CMV-seronegative. The chain combines TRBV6-5 with TRBJ1-1, with a weak D call TRBD1 (6 bases). CDR3 sequence (DNA): TGTGCCAGCAGTTACTTTACGACAGGCGAAGCTTTCTTT. As protein: CASSYFTTGEAFF.